What follows is one TCR beta chain and its context. This table comes from immunoSEQ multiplex PCR, and its TCRdb copy is limited to in-frame clones, with some not included. Altogether over 40,000 clones are present, roughly 83% being singletons, with the ten largest covering approximately 15%. The data were taken from a study of blood T cell repertoires in COVID-19. Across the study: From the United States, Italy and Spain came samples of acute and convalescent COVID-19. PBMCs, B-cell-depleted T cells, or T cells provided the cDNA or gDNA that made up the material.

V lost 5 bases and J 2 bases, leaving 14 bases between the germline ends. The CDR3 consists of 15 residues. Per germline, CDR1 SEHNR and CDR2 FQNEAQ (reference sequence). The source material was peripheral blood. This chain uses TRBV7-9 with TRBJ2-3; D may be TRBD2 (6 bases). This TCR was recovered from a human donor in a cohort sampled during active COVID-19. The CDR3 nucleotides are TGTGCCAGCAGCACAATAGCGGAGTACACAGATACGCAGTATTTT. Its protein product is CASSTIAEYTDTQYF.